A single TCR beta chain is shown here with its context. This sample is drawn from a study of T cell responses to AZD1222 COVID-19 vaccine. Trimming removed 2 bases at V and 2 bases at J, with 15 bases between. Germline CDR1 PRHDT, CDR2 FYEKMQ (reference sequence). The CDR3 contains 16 residues. Clones were sequenced by immunoSEQ multiplex PCR, and TCRdb holds only the in-frame ones, with some missing. The sample comprises under 150,000 clones, 85% to 95% of which are singletons, and 1.6% rests with the top ten. The origin of this receptor is an adult who received the AZD1222 COVID-19 vaccine. The source was peripheral blood, collected 28 days after the second AZD1222 dose. This chain joins TRBV13 and TRBJ2-5; TRBD1 is a possible D gene (6 bases). The CDR3 region has the DNA TGTGCCAGCAGCTTAATAGGGGGTCCTGGACAAGAGACCCAGTACTTC. Amino acids: CASSLIGGPGQETQYF.